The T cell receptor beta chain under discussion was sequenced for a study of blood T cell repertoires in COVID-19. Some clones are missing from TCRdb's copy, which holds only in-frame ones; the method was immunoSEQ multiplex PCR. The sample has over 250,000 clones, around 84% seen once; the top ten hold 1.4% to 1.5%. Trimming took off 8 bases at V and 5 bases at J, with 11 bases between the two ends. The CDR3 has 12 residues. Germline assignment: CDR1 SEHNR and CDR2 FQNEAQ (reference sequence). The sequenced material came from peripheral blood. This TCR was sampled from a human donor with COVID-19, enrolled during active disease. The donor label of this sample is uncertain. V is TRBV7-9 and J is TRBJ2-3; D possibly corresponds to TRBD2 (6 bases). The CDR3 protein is CASPQAGDTQYF. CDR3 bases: TGTGCCAGCCCGCAAGCGGGAGATACGCAGTATTTT.